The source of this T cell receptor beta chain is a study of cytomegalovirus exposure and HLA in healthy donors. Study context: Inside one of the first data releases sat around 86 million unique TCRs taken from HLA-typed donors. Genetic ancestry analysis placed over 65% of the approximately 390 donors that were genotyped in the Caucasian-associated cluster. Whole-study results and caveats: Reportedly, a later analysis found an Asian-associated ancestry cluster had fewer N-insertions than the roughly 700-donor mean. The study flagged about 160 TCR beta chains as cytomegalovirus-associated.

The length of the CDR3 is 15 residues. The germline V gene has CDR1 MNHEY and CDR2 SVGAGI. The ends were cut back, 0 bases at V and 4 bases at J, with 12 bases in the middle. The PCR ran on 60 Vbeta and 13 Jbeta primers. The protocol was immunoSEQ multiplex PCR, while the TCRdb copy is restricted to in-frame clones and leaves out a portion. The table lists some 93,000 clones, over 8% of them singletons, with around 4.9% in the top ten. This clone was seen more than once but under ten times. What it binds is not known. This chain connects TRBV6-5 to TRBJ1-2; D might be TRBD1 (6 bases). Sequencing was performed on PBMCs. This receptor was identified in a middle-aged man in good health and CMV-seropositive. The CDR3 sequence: CASSYSAGAVYGYTF. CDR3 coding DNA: TGTGCCAGCAGTTACTCGGCAGGGGCGGTCTATGGCTACACCTTC.